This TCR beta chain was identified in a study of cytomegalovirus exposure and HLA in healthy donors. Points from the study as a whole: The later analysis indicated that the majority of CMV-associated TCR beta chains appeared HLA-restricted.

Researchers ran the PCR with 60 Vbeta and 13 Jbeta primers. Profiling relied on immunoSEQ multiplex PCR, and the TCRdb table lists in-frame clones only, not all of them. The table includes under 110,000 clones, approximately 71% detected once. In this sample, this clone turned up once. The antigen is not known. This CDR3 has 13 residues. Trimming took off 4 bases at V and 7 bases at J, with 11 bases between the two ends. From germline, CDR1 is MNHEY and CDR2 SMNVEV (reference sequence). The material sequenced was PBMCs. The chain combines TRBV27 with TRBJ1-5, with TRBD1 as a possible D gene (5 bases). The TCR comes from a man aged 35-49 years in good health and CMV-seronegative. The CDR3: CASSWDRGQPQHF. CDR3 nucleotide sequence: TGTGCCAGCAGTTGGGATAGGGGCCAGCCCCAGCATTTT.